Listed below are T cell receptor beta chains from one sample, sequenced in a study of CD8 T cells in Susac syndrome. Each CDR3 protein gets one entry after TCRdb re-called the immunoSEQ multiplex PCR reads with MiXCR. The table records under 550,000 distinct CDR3 sequences, roughly 85% of them present only once. The sample taken for sequencing was CD8+ T cells from PBMCs. These receptors originate from a human donor with multiple sclerosis. The CDR3 runs from the conserved cysteine through the conserved F or W. Each record gives: V gene, clone size, CDR3 length, CDR3 protein. The size of a clone is reported for some rows only, either as once, few or many, or as a class for expanded clones.

TRBV20-1	NA	17	CSGPREEAGGDYNEQFF
TRBV5-1	NA	16	CASSLRSGDGTGELFF
TRBV2	NA	11	CATIRHNEQFF
TRBV19	NA	15	CASSSFSGEYYEQYF
TRBV5-1	once	15	CASSCSTGKCYGYTF
TRBV5-4	NA	17	CASSLPLPSGGTDTQYF
TRBV7-8	NA	12	CASSRGELAQFF
TRBV29-1	NA	14	CSVGEGAQNNEQFF
TRBV5-1	NA	15	CASSLYGYSNQPQHF
TRBV27	NA	15	CASRGTGRFTGELFF
TRBV12-2	NA	16	CASRFRERGSRNTIYF
TRBV13	NA	15	CASSGRDRGGDEQFF
TRBV7-2	NA	14	CASRGQGQTYEQYF
TRBV7-6	NA	14	CASSFLGETYEQYF
TRBV6-1	NA	12	CASSFGTLEAFF
TRBV12-3/TRBV12-4	NA	12	CASSEGHYEQYF
TRBV7-9	NA	11	CASGAFDEQYF